The next 3 T cell receptor beta chains were all read from a single sample in a study of glioma-infiltrating T cells after dendritic cell vaccination. Profiling relied on immunoSEQ multiplex PCR, and the TCRdb table lists in-frame clones only, not all of them. Of approximately 90,000 clones listed, around four fifths are singletons. Time point described: after dendritic cell vaccination, including at tumor progression/relapse. Specimen: blood, collected after dendritic cell vaccination. These receptors were taken from a human donor with glioblastoma.

V is TRBV6-6 and J is TRBJ1-3; tentative D call: TRBD1 (6 bases). There are 16 residues in the CDR3. The germline V gene has CDR1 MNHNY and CDR2 SVGAGI (reference sequence). Deletions cut 2 bases from V and 4 bases from J, with 15 bases between. The CDR3 nucleotides are TGTGCCAGCAGTTACATATCCCTAGGACAGGGAAACACCATATATTTT. The encoded protein is CASSYISLGQGNTIYF.

The chain uses TRBV7-9 and TRBJ2-4; perhaps TRBD1 as D (5 bases). V was pared by 3 bases and J by 3 bases, with 21 bases between. CDR3 length: 18 amino acids. The V gene's germline CDR1 is SEHNR and CDR2 FQNEAQ (reference sequence). CDR3: CASSFDTGGLLGKNIQYF. The CDR3, as DNA: TGTGCCAGCAGCTTTGATACAGGCGGCCTTTTGGGCAAAAACATTCAGTACTTC.

The J gene is TRBJ2-3, the V gene TRBV6-4, with TRBD2 matching over 7 bases. In germline, CDR1 is MRHNA, CDR2 SNTAGT. V lost 3 bases, J lost 2 bases, and 5 bases stayed unmatched. The CDR3 covers 15 residues. The CDR3, as DNA: TGTGCCAGCAGTGAAGCGGGGTACACCACAGATACGCAGTATTTT. This translates into CASSEAGYTTDTQYF.